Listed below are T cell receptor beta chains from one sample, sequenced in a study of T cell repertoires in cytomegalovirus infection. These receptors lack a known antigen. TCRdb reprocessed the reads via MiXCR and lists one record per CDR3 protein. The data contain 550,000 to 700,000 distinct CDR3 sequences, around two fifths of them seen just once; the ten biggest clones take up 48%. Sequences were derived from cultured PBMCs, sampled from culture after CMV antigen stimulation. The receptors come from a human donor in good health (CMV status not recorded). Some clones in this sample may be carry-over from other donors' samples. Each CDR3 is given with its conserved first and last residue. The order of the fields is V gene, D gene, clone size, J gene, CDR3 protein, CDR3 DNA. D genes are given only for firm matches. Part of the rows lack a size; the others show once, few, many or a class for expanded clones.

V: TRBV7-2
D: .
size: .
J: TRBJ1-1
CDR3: CASSLSSGVNTEAFF
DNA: TGTGCCAGCAGCTTATCTTCTGGGGTGAACACTGAAGCTTTCTTT

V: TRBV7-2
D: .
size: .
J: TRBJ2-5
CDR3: CASSFRALERTQYF
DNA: TGTGCCAGCAGCTTCCGGGCCCTCGAGAGGACCCAGTACTTC

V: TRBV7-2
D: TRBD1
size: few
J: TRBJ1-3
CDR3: CASSLADRRTGNTIYF
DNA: TGTGCCAGCAGCTTAGCGGACAGGCGAACTGGAAACACCATATATTTT

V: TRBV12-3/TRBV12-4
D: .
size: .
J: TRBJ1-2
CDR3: CASSFTSQTLTHGYTF
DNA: TGTGCCAGCAGTTTTACTAGTCAGACCCTTACCCATGGCTACACCTTC

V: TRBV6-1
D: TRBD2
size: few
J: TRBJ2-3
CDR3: CASSDPSGDTQYF
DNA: TGTGCCAGCAGTGACCCTAGCGGTGATACGCAGTATTTT

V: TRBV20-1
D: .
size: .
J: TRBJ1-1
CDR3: CSARVQANTEAFF
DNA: TGCAGTGCTAGGGTACAGGCGAACACTGAAGCTTTCTTT

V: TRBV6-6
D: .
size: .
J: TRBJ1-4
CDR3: CASSPTGTREKLFF
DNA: TGTGCCAGCAGCCCCACGGGGACCCGAGAAAAACTGTTTTTT

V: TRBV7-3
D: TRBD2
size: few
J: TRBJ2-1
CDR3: CASRSGKYNEQFF
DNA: TGTGCCAGCCGGAGCGGGAAGTACAATGAGCAGTTCTTC

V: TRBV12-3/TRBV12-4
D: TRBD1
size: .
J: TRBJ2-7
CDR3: CASRAPGTAYEQYF
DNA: TGTGCCAGCAGAGCACCTGGGACAGCCTACGAGCAGTACTTC

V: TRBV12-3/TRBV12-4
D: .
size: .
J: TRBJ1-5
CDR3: CASTPGDYQPQHF
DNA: TGTGCCAGCACCCCGGGGGATTATCAGCCCCAGCATTTT

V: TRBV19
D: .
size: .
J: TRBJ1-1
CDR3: CASSIGWAHTEAFF
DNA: TGTGCCAGTAGTATAGGCTGGGCTCACACTGAAGCTTTCTTT

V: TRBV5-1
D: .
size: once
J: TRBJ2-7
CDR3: CASSAGQRDMGQYF
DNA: TGCGCCAGCAGCGCGGGACAGCGGGATATGGGGCAGTACTTC

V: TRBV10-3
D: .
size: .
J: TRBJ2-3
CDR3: CAISESDTSTDTQYF
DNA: TGTGCCATCAGTGAGTCGGACACTAGCACAGATACGCAGTATTTT

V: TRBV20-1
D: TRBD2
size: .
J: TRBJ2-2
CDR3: CSARKLAGRGELFF
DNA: TGCAGTGCTAGGAAGCTAGCGGGACGCGGGGAGCTGTTTTTT

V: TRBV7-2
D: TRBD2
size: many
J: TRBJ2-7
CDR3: CASSSYSGGSSYEQYF
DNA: TGTGCCAGCAGCTCCTATAGCGGGGGGTCCTCCTACGAGCAGTACTTC

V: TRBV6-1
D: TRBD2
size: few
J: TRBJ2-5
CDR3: CASNVGLAGSKETQYF
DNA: TGTGCCAGCAACGTGGGACTAGCGGGATCTAAGGAGACCCAGTACTTC

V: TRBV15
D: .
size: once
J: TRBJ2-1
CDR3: CATNRESLSVNEQFF
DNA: TGTGCCACCAACAGGGAGTCCCTCTCCGTCAATGAGCAGTTCTTC

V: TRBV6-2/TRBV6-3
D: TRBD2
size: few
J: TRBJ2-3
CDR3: CASSFAGGPYTQYF
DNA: TGTGCCAGCAGTTTTGCGGGGGGGCCATATACGCAGTATTTT

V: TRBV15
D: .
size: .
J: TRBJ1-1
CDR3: CATSRGFQGEAFF
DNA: TGTGCCACCAGCAGAGGTTTTCAGGGGGAAGCTTTCTTT

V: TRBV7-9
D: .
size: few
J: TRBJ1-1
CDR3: CASSFLVGGVKNTEAFF
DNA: TGTGCCAGCAGCTTTTTGGTCGGCGGAGTCAAGAACACTGAAGCTTTCTTT

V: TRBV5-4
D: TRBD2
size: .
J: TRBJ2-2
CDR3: CASSLDASTSGNTGELFF
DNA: TGTGCCAGCAGCTTGGATGCCAGCACTAGCGGGAACACCGGGGAGCTGTTTTTT

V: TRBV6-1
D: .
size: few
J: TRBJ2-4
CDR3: CASGPVKNIQYF
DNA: TGTGCCAGCGGCCCCGTCAAAAACATTCAGTACTTC

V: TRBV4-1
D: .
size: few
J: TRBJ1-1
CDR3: CASSQERGNTEAFF
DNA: TGCGCCAGCAGCCAAGAACGAGGGAACACTGAAGCTTTCTTT

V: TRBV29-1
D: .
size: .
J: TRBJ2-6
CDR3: CSVEASGANVLTF
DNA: TGCAGCGTTGAGGCCTCTGGGGCCAACGTCCTGACTTTC

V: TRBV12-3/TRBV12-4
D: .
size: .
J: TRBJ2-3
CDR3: CASSLGLGVVGTDTQYF
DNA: TGTGCCAGCAGTCTAGGGTTAGGGGTAGTCGGCACAGATACGCAGTATTTT

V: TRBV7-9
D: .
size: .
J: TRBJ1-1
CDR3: CASSLAGLGNTEAFF
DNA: TGTGCCAGCAGCTTAGCTGGATTGGGGAACACTGAAGCTTTCTTT

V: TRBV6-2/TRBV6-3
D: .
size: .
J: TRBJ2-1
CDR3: CASSYTDGNEQFF
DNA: TGTGCCAGCAGTTACACGGACGGCAATGAGCAGTTCTTC

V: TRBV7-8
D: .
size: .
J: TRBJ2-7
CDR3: CASSTRPGYEQYF
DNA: TGTGCCAGCAGCACCCGCCCGGGCTACGAGCAGTACTTC

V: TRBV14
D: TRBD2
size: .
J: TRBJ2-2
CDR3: CASSQDTSSGSRGELFF
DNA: TGTGCCAGCAGCCAAGATACGTCGAGCGGGAGTCGGGGGGAGCTGTTTTTT

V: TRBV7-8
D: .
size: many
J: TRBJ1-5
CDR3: CASSFNGAGQPQHF
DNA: TGTGCCAGCAGCTTTAACGGGGCTGGCCAGCCCCAGCATTTT

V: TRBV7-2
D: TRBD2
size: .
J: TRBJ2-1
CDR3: CASSLAGTSGNNEQFF
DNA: TGTGCCAGCAGCTTAGCCGGGACTAGCGGAAACAATGAGCAGTTCTTC

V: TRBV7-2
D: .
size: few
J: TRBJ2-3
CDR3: CASSVLGAEDTQYF
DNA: TGTGCCAGCAGCGTCCTGGGGGCCGAAGATACGCAGTATTTT

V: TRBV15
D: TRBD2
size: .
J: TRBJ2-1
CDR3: CATQVLAGRNEQFF
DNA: TGTGCCACCCAGGTACTAGCGGGAAGGAATGAGCAGTTCTTC